One and the same sample provided the 19 T cell receptor beta chains below, sequenced in a study of shared clonotypes between healthy human individuals. Here immunoSEQ multiplex PCR was the method, and the copy in TCRdb shows in-frame clones only, minus some. Of approximately 510,000 clones detected, less than 85% appear once; the ten largest clones hold over 10%. Sequencing input: PBMCs. The receptor source for this set is a woman in her forties in good health. Some clones in this sample may be carry-over from other donors' samples.

The CDR3 here is CASSLTGTEPYNEQFF. CDR3 sequence (DNA): TGTGCCAGCAGCCTAACCGGGACGGAGCCCTACAATGAGCAGTTCTTC. The rearrangement joins TRBV6-4 to TRBJ2-1; either TRBD1 or TRBD2 may supply D (5 bases each). Germline V gene sequence: CDR1 MRHNA, CDR2 SNTAGT. V lost 6 bases and J 2 bases, leaving 17 bases between the germline ends. This CDR3 has 16 amino acids.

This clone turned up a few times. The chain joins TRBV18 to TRBJ2-2, with 7 bases identical to TRBD1. Germline lookup yields CDR1 KGHSH and CDR2 LQKENI. V lost 2 bases and J lost 0; bases outside the gene matches: 3. The CDR3 contains 16 residues. CDR3 sequence (DNA): TGTGCCAGCTCACCAGGACAGGTATCGAACACCGGGGAGCTGTTTTTT. Encoded protein: CASSPGQVSNTGELFF.

The V call is TRBV27, the J call TRBJ2-3, with unresolved D. CDR1 is MNHEY and CDR2 is SMNVEV in the germline V gene (reference sequence). The CDR3 has 15 amino acids. Trimming shortened V by 6 bases and J by 2 bases, and 15 bases separated the two germline ends. This CDR3 reads CASRGYSYNTDTQYF. Here the CDR3 DNA reads TGTGCCAGCAGGGGGTACTCTTATAACACAGATACGCAGTATTTT.

The V gene is TRBV11-2, the J gene TRBJ2-6; 8 bases match TRBD1. V dropped 4 bases and J dropped 2; count of bases not matched to a gene: 7. This CDR3 is 17 amino acids long. CDR1 and CDR2 from the germline V gene are SGHAT and FQNNGV. The chain's CDR3 is CASSSGQGPPGANVLTF. As DNA, the CDR3 is TGTGCCAGCAGCTCCGGACAGGGCCCCCCTGGGGCCAACGTCCTGACTTTC.

The rearrangement joins TRBV30 to TRBJ1-5; possible D gene TRBD1, 5 bases. The CDR3 is 15 residues long. Trimming removed 0 bases at V and 4 bases at J, with 13 bases between. Germline CDR1 and CDR2: GTSNPN and SVGIG (reference sequence). The CDR3 region has the DNA TGTGCCTGGAGTGTACGGTCCGGGGGGAATCAGCCCCAGCATTTT. Translated, it gives CAWSVRSGGNQPQHF.

This clone has more than one count but fewer than ten. This rearrangement joins TRBV20-1 to TRBJ1-1; D unresolved. Trimming removed 3 bases from V and 7 bases from J, with 9 bases in between. Germline V gene data show CDR1 as DFQATT and CDR2 as SNEGSKA (reference sequence). The CDR3 runs to 11 residues. DNA of the CDR3: TGCAGTGCTAGTAAATCCTTTGAAGCTTTCTTT. This sequence encodes CSASKSFEAFF.

Remarks on this clone: This sample also contains other DNA sequences that code for the same CDR3. The chain is built from TRBV5-1 and TRBJ2-7; D might be TRBD2 (5 bases). Germline-derived CDR1 and CDR2 are SGHRS and YFSETQ. The CDR3 contains 15 residues. The V end was cut by 0 bases, the J end by 2 bases, with 12 bases between. The CDR3, as DNA: TGCGCCAGCAGCTTGGGACCCGGCGGGCCCTACGAGCAGTACTTC. Translating gives CASSLGPGGPYEQYF.

The chain carries TRBV2 and TRBJ1-2, with 10 bases aligning to TRBD1. Trimming cost V 5 bases and J 5 bases; bases outside gene matches: 5. Germline V gene data show CDR1 as SNHLY and CDR2 as FYNNEI. The CDR3 length is 14 residues. The CDR3, as DNA: TGTGCCAGCAGTCCCGGACAGGGGGTATATGGCTACACCTTC. Its protein product is CASSPGQGVYGYTF.

This clone came up once. This chain joins TRBV2 and TRBJ2-3; weak D call: TRBD2 (7 bases). Germline V lookup: CDR1 SNHLY, CDR2 FYNNEI. The CDR3 runs to 17 residues. Trimming stripped 6 bases from V and 3 bases from J, with 22 bases between. The CDR3 DNA sequence: TGTGCCAGCAGATTAAGGGGGGGGCTTGTAAAAACAGATACGCAGTATTTT. Amino acid sequence: CASRLRGGLVKTDTQYF.

CDR3 sequence (DNA): TGTGCCAGCAGTGATGGGGGGTTGTCCTATAATTCACCCCTCCACTTT. Amino acid sequence: CASSDGGLSYNSPLHF. The gene calls are TRBV25-1 and TRBJ1-6; maybe TRBD1 (5 bases). The CDR3 length is 16 residues. V lost 3 bases and J lost 1, with 10 bases in between. In germline, CDR1 is MGHDK, CDR2 SYGVNS.

Remarks on this clone: This likely traces to a read error, being one base from a far larger clone. Other nucleotide sequences in the sample specify the same CDR3. The rearrangement links TRBV29-1 to TRBJ1-2; 7 nucleotides line up with TRBD1. J lost 5 bases, V lost 6 bases, and 15 bases had no gene match. Germline-derived CDR1 and CDR2 are SQVTM and ANQGSEA. The CDR3 totals 15 residues. The CDR3: CSVPATGDIYYGYTF. CDR3 DNA sequence: TGCAGCGTCCCTGCAACAGGGGACATCTATTATGGCTACACCTTC.

The chain employs TRBV5-1 and TRBJ2-1; D uncertain. CDR1 and CDR2 from the germline V gene are SGHRS and YFSETQ. Trimming cost V 0 bases and J 0 bases, with 10 bases left between them. CDR3 length: 16 amino acids. The CDR3 reads CASSLDLGPSYNEQFF. The CDR3 DNA reads TGCGCCAGCAGCTTGGATCTGGGCCCCTCCTACAATGAGCAGTTCTTC.

In its sample, this clone was seen many times. V and J are TRBV20-1 and TRBJ1-3; D unclear. The CDR3 extends over 11 amino acids. The V end was cut by 6 bases, the J end by 4 bases, with 7 bases between. Germline V gives CDR1 DFQATT, CDR2 SNEGSKA (reference sequence). The CDR3 here is CSAQDGNTIYF. The CDR3 DNA reads as TGCAGTGCCCAGGACGGAAACACCATATATTTT.

V is TRBV29-1 and J is TRBJ2-5; tentatively, D is TRBD2 (6 bases). CDR1 and CDR2 (germline): SQVTM, ANQGSEA. CDR3 size: 13 residues. The V and J ends lost 4 bases and 5 bases respectively, with 14 bases between them. The CDR3 nucleotides read TGCAGCGTTGCCGGGACCCGGGGGGAGACCCAGTACTTC. Encoded protein: CSVAGTRGETQYF.

The chain combines TRBV18 with TRBJ2-5; the match to TRBD2 covers 7 bases. The length of the CDR3 is 13 residues. Unmatched junction bases numbered 6, after V lost 6 bases and J lost 5 bases. Germline CDR1 reads KGHSH; CDR2 reads LQKENI. Here the CDR3 DNA reads TGTGCCAGCTCCGGACTAGTCCAGGAGACCCAGTACTTC. It is translated as CASSGLVQETQYF.

This clone came up once. The sample contains more than one DNA sequence encoding this CDR3. J is TRBJ1-1 and V is TRBV29-1; 8 bases line up with TRBD1. Per the germline V gene, CDR1 is SQVTM and CDR2 is ANQGSEA. This CDR3 has 14 residues. The junction had 7 bases not matched to a gene; V was cut back by 6 bases and J by 1 base. In nucleotides, the CDR3 is TGCAGCGTATGGACAGGGCCAAAGAACACTGAAGCTTTCTTT. Amino acid sequence: CSVWTGPKNTEAFF.

The V gene is TRBV18, the J gene TRBJ1-1; D ambiguous. CDR1 is KGHSH, CDR2 LQKENI, per germline. The CDR3 consists of 17 residues. V was clipped by 0 bases and J by 2 bases, with 16 bases between them. CDR3 DNA sequence: TGTGCCAGCTCACCACCGGGATTTCAGTGGGCCAACACTGAAGCTTTCTTT. It codes for CASSPPGFQWANTEAFF.

V is TRBV29-1 and J is TRBJ1-3; 9 bases match TRBD1. CDR3 length: 14 residues. The V and J ends lost 3 bases and 4 bases, in that order; junction bases with no gene match: 4. The germline V gene has CDR1 SQVTM and CDR2 ANQGSEA. CDR3: CSVDQTGGGNTIYF. The CDR3 DNA is TGCAGCGTTGACCAGACAGGGGGGGGAAACACCATATATTTT.

The chain uses TRBV7-9 and TRBJ1-1, with 7 bases that match TRBD1. The CDR3 has 15 amino acids. V was pared by 5 bases and J by 0 bases, with 6 bases of the junction left unmatched. The germline gives CDR1 SEHNR, CDR2 FQNEAQ (reference sequence). The CDR3 here is CASSVRTGMNTEAFF. CDR3 nucleotide sequence: TGTGCCAGCAGCGTCCGGACAGGCATGAACACTGAAGCTTTCTTT.